This paragraph reports one T cell receptor (beta chain). Antigen unknown. It may be a read error: a sequence one base away is much more abundant. This sample was taken from a study of molecular identifiers for immune sequencing clone quantification. Overall study findings and caveats: Clones exceeding 20 RNA copies carried over 98% of effector molecules but under 1% of naive-cell molecules.

TCRdb re-called the PCR reads with MiXCR, one entry per CDR3 protein. The sample carries under 65,000 distinct CDR3 sequences, 25% recorded once. The CDR3 has 15 amino acids. V was pared by 6 bases and J by 5 bases, with 19 bases between. Germline V gene sequence: CDR1 MDHEN, CDR2 SYDVKM. Between roughly 19,000 and 1,000,000 sorted cells, with 10%, 30% or 50% RNA, yielded naive CD8 libraries. Naive CD8 T cell sorting was performed on the CD8+CD4-CCR7+CD45RA+ phenotype. This clonotype originated in a human donor in good health. Some libraries in this study had Jurkat cell RNA spiked in. Sample: naive CD8+ T cells from blood, with Jurkat cell RNA spiked in. Subset of the sample: FACS-sorted CD8+CD4-CCR7+CD45RA+ naive T cells. V is TRBV28 and J is TRBJ1-1, with a weak D call TRBD1 (6 bases). The CDR3 loop reads CASSLFRGGGTEAFF. DNA of the CDR3: TGTGCCAGCAGCCTTTTTAGGGGGGGCGGGACTGAAGCTTTCTTT.